The 22 T cell receptor beta chains below were found in one sample sequenced in a study of T cell repertoires in cytomegalovirus infection. TCRdb called the reads again in MiXCR, with one record for every CDR3 protein. The repertoire holds around 530,000 distinct CDR3 sequences, roughly 29% seen once, with approximately 13% in the top ten. Material for sequencing was PBMCs. The receptors shown here come from a human donor in good health (CMV status not recorded). Some clones in this sample may be carry-over from other donors' samples.

This clonotype came up a few times. The genes are TRBV4-3 and TRBJ1-2, with D hard to call. The CDR3 is 14 amino acids. Trimming shortened V by 1 base and J by 2 bases, and 8 bases separated the two germline ends. Germline V lookup: CDR1 LGHNA, CDR2 YSLEER. CDR3 coding DNA: TGCGCCAGCAGCCAAGGTGACCAGAACTATGGCTACACCTTC. The encoded protein is CASSQGDQNYGYTF.

In this sample, this clonotype turned up a few times. The chain joins TRBV10-3 to TRBJ1-2; D is uncertain. Deletions cut 0 bases from V and 4 bases from J, with 9 bases between. The germline V gene encodes CDR1 ENHRY and CDR2 SYGVKD. The CDR3 consists of 14 residues. Here the CDR3 DNA reads TGTGCCATCAGTGAGTCGGTAGGAAGCTATGGCTACACCTTC. Protein product: CAISESVGSYGYTF.

V is TRBV15 and J is TRBJ1-5, with D possibly TRBD1 on 6 matching bases. With 2 bases removed from V and 1 base from J, the gap between germline ends came to 12 bases. This CDR3 comprises 16 residues. Germline V gives CDR1 LNHNV, CDR2 YYDKDF (reference sequence). In nucleotides, the CDR3 is TGTGCCACCAGCAGATCCACAGGGTACAGCAATCAGCCCCAGCATTTT. Translating gives CATSRSTGYSNQPQHF.

This clonotype was detected ten times or more. The gene calls are TRBV28 and TRBJ2-5, with unresolved D. The V end was cut by 6 bases, the J end by 4 bases, with 3 bases between. The CDR3 covers 10 residues. Germline V gene lookup returns CDR1 MDHEN and CDR2 SYDVKM. The DNA of the CDR3 is TGTGCCAGCAGCTTAGAGACCCAGTACTTC. This translates into CASSLETQYF.

This clonotype showed up just a few times. One junction end disagrees with the germline gene, perhaps due to a read error. The rearrangement joins TRBV4-1 to TRBJ2-7, with 7 nucleotides matching TRBD2. Germline loops: CDR1 MGHRA, CDR2 YSYEKL. The CDR3 spans 15 residues. CDR3 DNA sequence: TGTGCCAGCAGCCAAGACCTAGCGGTAACCTACGAGCAGTACTTC. This gives the protein CASSQDLAVTYEQYF.

The genes are TRBV10-3 and TRBJ2-7; no reliable D call. The CDR3 is made up of 13 amino acids. Trimming removed 2 bases at V and 3 bases at J, with 8 bases between. Germline V gene lookup returns CDR1 ENHRY and CDR2 SYGVKD. CDR3 sequence reads: CAISEGPSYEQYF. CDR3 in DNA: TGTGCCATCAGTGAGGGACCTAGCTACGAGCAGTACTTC.

V usage is TRBV5-1 and J usage is TRBJ2-1; weak D call: TRBD2 (6 bases). Trimming left V 0 bases short and J 6 bases short, with 13 bases between. Germline lookup yields CDR1 SGHRS and CDR2 YFSETQ. The CDR3 loop spans 15 amino acids. The DNA of the CDR3 is TGCGCCAGCAGCTTGGCCACGGGACTGATCAATGAGCAGTTCTTC. As protein: CASSLATGLINEQFF.

This clonotype was seen ten or more times. This rearrangement joins TRBV7-2 to TRBJ2-7; the D is unclear. The germline V gene encodes CDR1 SGHTA and CDR2 FQGNSA. V shed 7 bases and J shed 0 bases, with 13 bases lying between them. This CDR3 region has 14 residues. CDR3 in DNA: TGTGCCAGCACCAAAGACGAAAGCTCCTACGAGCAGTACTTC. The encoded protein is CASTKDESSYEQYF.

V is TRBV5-5 and J is TRBJ2-4; 8 bases map to TRBD2. The CDR3 covers 17 residues. V lost 2 bases, J lost 0 bases, and 7 bases stayed unmatched. The germline CDR1 and CDR2 sequences are SGHKS and YYEKEE (reference sequence). In DNA, the CDR3 is TGTGCCAGCAGCTTCGGGGGACTAGAACTAGCCAAAAACATTCAGTACTTC. The encoded protein is CASSFGGLELAKNIQYF.

The rearrangement joins TRBV19 to TRBJ2-4, with 15 positions matching TRBD2. This CDR3 has 18 amino acids. The V segment lost 4 bases and the J segment 8 bases; nucleotides outside the gene matches: 12. CDR1 is LNHDA, CDR2 SQIVND, per germline (reference sequence). CDR3 sequence: CASSRAGLAGGLHDIQYF. The CDR3 region has the DNA TGTGCCAGTAGTAGGGCAGGACTAGCGGGAGGGCTACACGACATTCAGTACTTC.

The V gene is TRBV7-2, the J gene TRBJ2-3, with 8 nucleotides matching TRBD2. The CDR3 spans 16 residues. Germline V lookup: CDR1 SGHTA, CDR2 FQGNSA. V was clipped by 6 bases and J by 7 bases; unmatched bases: 15. This CDR3 is CASSQEGQAGVNTQYF. CDR3 nucleotides: TGTGCCAGCAGTCAAGAGGGGCAAGCGGGAGTAAATACGCAGTATTTT. Full variable domain (rest looked up from reference TRBV7-2 and TRBJ2-3): GAGVSQSPSNKVTEKGKDVELRCDPISGHTALYWYRQSLGQGLEFLIYFQGNSAPDKSGLPSDRFSAERTGGSVSTLTIQRTQQEDSAVYLCASSQEGQAGVNTQYFGPGTRLTVL.

Here the CDR3 DNA reads TGTGCCAGCAGCCCGGAGGGACAGCGGGGTAGCCACTACAATGAGCAGTTCTTC. Its protein product is CASSPEGQRGSHYNEQFF. This rearrangement joins TRBV7-9 to TRBJ2-1; D could derive from TRBD1 or TRBD2 (7 bases each). V dropped 5 bases and J dropped 3 bases, with 23 bases sitting between them. Germline V gene sequence: CDR1 SEHNR, CDR2 FQNEAQ (reference sequence). The CDR3 extends over 18 amino acids.

The V call is TRBV28, the J call TRBJ2-5; TRBD2 is a possible D gene (5 bases). Germline V gene data show CDR1 as MDHEN and CDR2 as SYDVKM. The CDR3 covers 15 residues. Trimming removed 3 bases at V and 7 bases at J, with 18 bases between. The CDR3 is CASSFRGRRMGTQYF. CDR3 bases: TGTGCCAGCAGTTTCCGGGGTAGGAGGATGGGGACCCAGTACTTC.

This clonotype was observed a few times. This chain joins TRBV19 and TRBJ2-5; possible D gene TRBD2, 7 bases. V was pared by 4 bases and J by 2 bases, with 14 bases between. This CDR3 region has 15 residues. CDR1 and CDR2 (germline): LNHDA, SQIVND (reference sequence). Here the CDR3 DNA reads TGTGCCAGTAGTAAATGGGGAGGGGGACAAGAGACCCAGTACTTC. Translation: CASSKWGGGQETQYF.

The chain recombines TRBV6-2 or TRBV6-3 with TRBJ1-1; D unresolved. Germline CDR1 reads MNHEY; CDR2 reads SVGEGT. V gave up 6 bases and J gave up 1 base, with 15 bases separating them. The CDR3 runs to 15 residues. The chain's CDR3 is CASRPPGSTNTEAFF. CDR3 sequence (DNA): TGTGCCAGCAGACCCCCTGGTTCCACGAACACTGAAGCTTTCTTT.

V is TRBV12-3 or TRBV12-4 and J is TRBJ2-6; 9 bases agree with TRBD1. This CDR3 has 16 amino acids. The J segment lost 1 base and the V segment lost 6 bases, leaving 4 bases of the junction unmatched. As DNA, the CDR3 is TGTGCCAGCAGGGGACAGGGACCTTCTGGGGCCAACGTCCTGACTTTC. As protein: CASRGQGPSGANVLTF.

The rearrangement joins TRBV7-2 to TRBJ2-7; D is undetermined. In germline, CDR1 is SGHTA, CDR2 FQGNSA. V was pared by 4 bases and J by 7 bases, with 17 bases between. This CDR3 has 14 amino acids. The CDR3 is CASSSAGRWGEQYF. The CDR3 DNA sequence: TGTGCCAGCAGCTCCGCCGGACGGTGGGGAGAGCAGTACTTC.

This chain uses TRBV5-4 with TRBJ2-4; weak D call: TRBD1 (6 bases). Germline loops: CDR1 SGHNT, CDR2 YYREEE (reference sequence). This CDR3 region has 21 residues. Deletions cut 0 bases from V and 0 bases from J, with 25 bases between. The chain's CDR3 is CASSLVSLGGHLDIAKNIQYF. Written as DNA, the CDR3 is TGTGCCAGCAGCTTGGTATCGCTTGGGGGACATTTGGATATAGCCAAAAACATTCAGTACTTC.

This clonotype was picked up many times. J is TRBJ1-1 and V is TRBV7-6; 7 bases are shared with TRBD1. The CDR3 covers 13 residues. V gave up 5 bases and J gave up 5 bases; unmatched junction bases: 5. Germline V lookup: CDR1 SGHVS, CDR2 FNYEAQ. CDR3 protein: CASSPTGKTEAFF. CDR3 bases: TGTGCCAGCAGCCCGACAGGGAAGACTGAAGCTTTCTTT.

There are a few counts of this clonotype. The genes are TRBV6-6 and TRBJ2-2; D is perhaps TRBD1 (5 bases). This CDR3 comprises 14 residues. Germline CDR1 is MNHNY and CDR2 is SVGAGI (reference sequence). V dropped 6 bases and J dropped 1 base, with 9 bases sitting between them. CDR3 protein: CASRSGLNTGELFF. The CDR3 DNA reads as TGTGCCAGCAGGTCAGGGTTGAACACCGGGGAGCTGTTTTTT.

This clonotype has a handful of counts. This chain uses TRBV7-9 with TRBJ2-1, with TRBD2 matching 9 bases. The CDR3 contains 15 residues. CDR1 SEHNR and CDR2 FQNEAQ come from the germline V gene (reference sequence). The trim removed 5 bases at V and 5 bases at J, leaving 7 bases unmatched. The CDR3: CASSATSGVHNEQFF. The CDR3, as DNA: TGTGCCAGCAGCGCGACTAGCGGCGTACACAATGAGCAGTTCTTC.

This clonotype was seen a few times. V gene TRBV29-1 combines with J gene TRBJ1-4, with TRBD1 as a possible D gene (6 bases). Trimming took 1 base from V and 8 from J, leaving 11 bases between them. From germline, CDR1 is SQVTM and CDR2 ANQGSEA. The CDR3 runs 13 residues. The CDR3 nucleotides are TGCAGCGTTGAAGGAGGTGGGGGCGAAAAACTGTTTTTT. This codes for CSVEGGGGEKLFF.